This record covers a single T cell receptor (beta chain). This clonotype was seen repeatedly, ten times or more. Its antigen has not been determined. The record has no base qualities; no much larger clone is one base away. The data were obtained in a study of breast tumors, draining lymph nodes, adjacent tissues (dated by TCRdb to 2016 to 2018). A note on the overall study: The study compared TCR beta repertoires across tumor, adjacent nontumor tissue and axillary lymph nodes from breast cancer patients. In human breast cancer, the study set out to assess how tumor, surrounding tissue and draining lymph node repertoires relate to one another and whether T cells might be exchanged between them. What the research found in general, with its limitations: Tumor T-cell repertoires showed less diversity than lymph node repertoires and more diversity than nontumor tissue repertoires, and tumor T-cell repertoires showed preferential V and J gene usage. The similarity between tumor and nontumor tissue repertoires was significantly greater in luminal-like breast cancer than in basal-like breast cancer. The conclusion that tumor T cells originate in lymph nodes was framed as consistent with a hypothesis rather than directly demonstrated. The data were considered consistent with the idea that most tumor T cells come from the lymph node and then expand in tumor tissue.

From the cysteine through the phenylalanine, the CDR3 covers 15 amino acids. The DNA shown is the 45-base CDR3, in frame from base 1. Relative to germline, V is missing 5 bases and J is missing 2 bases, with 1 base of the junction outside any gene match. The germline V gene gives CDR1 as SGHVS and CDR2 as FQNEAQ. Lymph node samples came from the axillary draining lymph nodes of breast cancer patients. For sequencing, an Illumina HiSeq 2000 was employed. Multiplex PCR amplification was used to build the TCR beta chain libraries. The amplified TCR beta chain products were analyzed by high-throughput sequencing. In-frame beta chains were kept once TCRdb had trimmed the public reads at Q25 with fastp and called clones with MiXCR. Records with the same CDR3 protein are collapsed into one entry carrying the most frequent genes and DNA. Counted in this sample were more than 100,000 distinct CDR3 sequences; 20% to 25% of them appeared once. Under 3% of the sample goes to the ten largest clones.

This receptor was taken from a female donor with breast cancer. Some clones in this sample may be carry-over from other donors' samples. The sequencing input was axillary lymph node tissue. Recombination linked TRBV7-8 to TRBJ2-1; the central 12 bases match TRBD2. The DNA sequence follows: TGTGCCAGCAGCGGACTAGCGGGACCCTACAATGAGCAGTTCTTC. The resulting protein is CASSGLAGPYNEQFF.